The clone carrying this TCR beta chain was observed many times. This specimen belongs to a study of low-dose radiotherapy and immunotherapy resistance in tumors. Study as a whole: Members of Cohort 1 were treated with 0.5 Gy per fraction every 2 weeks. The prescribed total PTV dose was 6.5 Gy. It was 1 Gy per fraction every two weeks that Cohort 2 received, adding up to 13 Gy over 26 weeks.

Sample time point: before trial treatment. Ipilimumab, nivolumab, aspirin, low-dose cyclophosphamide and low-dose radiotherapy were administered to donors. In germline, CDR1 is SGHNT, CDR2 YYREEE (reference sequence). CDR3 length: 14 amino acids. Trimming took 1 base from V and 1 from J, leaving 8 bases between them. Priming of first-strand cDNA relied on TRAV- and TRBV-specific primers (covering alpha and beta chains). The authors amplified TCRs for about 20 PCR cycles with a constant-region primer and a V-primer adapter. With in vitro transcription, the isolated mRNA was amplified. MiXCR, run by TCRdb on the reads, gives a single entry per CDR3 protein. The sample has 65,000 to 90,000 distinct CDR3 sequences; approximately 19% are singletons.

The sequencing here drew on PBMCs, taken before treatment. The chain recombines TRBV5-4 with TRBJ1-1, with a possible D match to TRBD1 (6 bases). This clonotype was sampled from a male donor with prostate cancer. The CDR3 spells CASSLNRANTEAFF. The CDR3 region has the DNA TGTGCCAGCAGCTTGAACAGGGCGAACACTGAAGCTTTCTTT.